This record covers a single TCR beta chain. This sample was taken from a study of blood T cell repertoires in COVID-19. Study at large: Acute and convalescent COVID-19 samples came from the United States, Italy and Spain.

The CDR3 sequence is 15 residues long. Germline CDR1 and CDR2: SGHRS and YFSETQ. V lost 2 bases and J lost 6; bases outside the gene matches: 5. Repertoires were generated with immunoSEQ multiplex PCR, while TCRdb's copy carries only in-frame clones and drops some. The sample lists about 240,000 clones, approximately 85% seen once, with 4% in the top ten. Sequences were obtained from peripheral blood. The J gene is TRBJ1-6, the V gene TRBV5-1; TRBD1 matches 7 bases. The sequence was collected from a man aged 45-60 years with acute or convalescent COVID-19. This CDR3 is CASSLEQGSNSPLHF. The CDR3 nucleotides read TGCGCCAGCAGCTTAGAACAGGGGAGTAATTCACCCCTCCACTTT. The entire variable domain, with the rest obtained from reference TRBV5-1 and TRBJ1-6, is as follows: KAGVTQTPRYLIKTRGQQVTLSCSPISGHRSVSWYQQTPGQGLQFLFEYFSETQRNKGNFPGRFSGRQFSNSRSEMNVSTLELGDSALYLCASSLEQGSNSPLHFGNGTRLTVT.